A single sample is the source of the 26 T cell receptor beta chains below, sequenced in a study of cytomegalovirus exposure and HLA in healthy donors. Both 60 Vbeta primers and 13 Jbeta primers went into the PCR. TCRdb's copy holds only in-frame clones and misses some; the assay was immunoSEQ multiplex PCR. Of some 100,000 clones in the sample, around 80% were seen once. The specimen sequenced was PBMCs. The receptor set was obtained from a male donor in good health and CMV-seropositive.

This clone has more than one count but fewer than ten. This chain joins TRBV30 and TRBJ1-5; 9 bases fit TRBD1. Germline V gives CDR1 GTSNPN, CDR2 SVGIG (reference sequence). With 0 bases clipped from V and 6 bases from J, the junction kept 3 bases outside the gene matches. This CDR3 is built from 14 residues. The CDR3 loop reads CAWSVDRGSQPQHF. CDR3 nucleotide sequence: TGTGCCTGGAGTGTGGACAGGGGCAGTCAGCCCCAGCATTTT.

In regard to this clone: Other DNA sequences within the sample encode an identical CDR3. The chain recombines TRBV18 with TRBJ1-1; 8 bases line up with TRBD1. Germline trimming cut 3 bases from V and 1 base from J; bases unmatched to any gene: 1. The CDR3 sequence is 14 residues long. CDR1 is KGHSH and CDR2 is LQKENI in the germline V gene. The DNA of the CDR3 is TGTGCCAGCTCACCTGGGACAGGGAACACTGAAGCTTTCTTT. It translates to CASSPGTGNTEAFF.

This chain connects TRBV5-1 to TRBJ1-1, with 9 bases that match TRBD1. V lost 4 bases to trimming and J lost 5 bases; unmatched junction nucleotides: 6. The V gene's germline CDR1 is SGHRS and CDR2 YFSETQ. The CDR3 is 14 residues long. The CDR3 protein is CASSGGQGLTEAFF. In DNA form, the CDR3 reads TGCGCCAGCAGCGGAGGACAGGGGCTGACTGAAGCTTTCTTT.

This chain uses TRBV4-1 with TRBJ1-2; D gene uncertain. This CDR3 contains 12 residues. V lost 1 base and J 6 bases, leaving 6 bases between the germline ends. Looked up from germline, CDR1 is MGHRA and CDR2 is YSYEKL. The CDR3 protein is CASSQGRDGYTF. CDR3 nucleotides: TGCGCCAGCAGCCAAGGGAGAGATGGCTACACCTTC.

V and J are TRBV25-1 and TRBJ2-1; TRBD1 is a possible D gene (5 bases). CDR1 and CDR2 (germline): MGHDK, SYGVNS. Trimming stripped 8 bases from V and 10 bases from J, with 24 bases between. The CDR3 loop spans 15 amino acids. The CDR3 bases are TGTGCCAGCGCTCCCCGCAGGGTGGAACTAAGGGAGCAGTTCTTC. Its translation is CASAPRRVELREQFF.

The chain has TRBV27 and TRBJ1-5, with 10 nucleotides matching TRBD1. The CDR3 totals 18 residues. Trimming took 8 bases from V and 0 from J; bases not matched to a gene: 13. Germline CDR1 and CDR2: MNHEY and SMNVEV (reference sequence). In DNA form, the CDR3 reads TGTGCCAGCCGAAAAAGCGGGACAGGGGTAAATAGCAATCAGCCCCAGCATTTT. Its protein product is CASRKSGTGVNSNQPQHF.

The chain links TRBV9 to TRBJ1-1; TRBD1 aligns across 7 bases. V trimming: 4 bases; J trimming: 4 bases; junction bases outside the gene matches: 10. The CDR3 runs to 15 residues. Germline CDR1 is SGDLS and CDR2 is YYNGEE. CDR3 sequence reads: CASSLLEGASTEAFF. DNA of the CDR3: TGTGCCAGCAGCTTACTAGAGGGGGCGAGCACTGAAGCTTTCTTT. The whole variable domain, remainder taken from reference TRBV9 and TRBJ1-1, is DSGVTQTPKHLITATGQRVTLRCSPRSGDLSVYWYQQSLDQGLQFLIQYYNGEERAKGNILERFSAQQFPDLHSELNLSSLELGDSALYFCASSLLEGASTEAFFGQGTRLTVV.

The V and J genes are TRBV5-1 and TRBJ2-5, with D possibly TRBD1 on 5 matching bases. The germline V gene has CDR1 SGHRS and CDR2 YFSETQ. This CDR3 has 15 residues. V dropped 2 bases and J dropped 2 bases, with 13 bases sitting between them. This chain's CDR3 is CASSFSAAGQETQYF. DNA for the CDR3: TGCGCCAGCAGCTTCTCTGCGGCAGGGCAAGAGACCCAGTACTTC.

The chain uses TRBV30 and TRBJ1-6; 10 bases are a match to TRBD1. CDR3 size: 14 residues. The V gene's germline CDR1 is GTSNPN and CDR2 SVGIG (reference sequence). J gave up 9 bases and V 7 bases, and 9 bases lay outside the gene matches. The CDR3 sequence is CASEGQGIRSPLHF. The CDR3 coding sequence is TGTGCCTCGGAGGGACAGGGGATTCGTTCACCCCTCCACTTT.

V and J are TRBV11-3 and TRBJ2-5; TRBD2 matches at 10 bases. The V and J ends lost 5 bases and 4 bases, in that order; junction bases with no gene match: 7. The CDR3 has 15 residues. Germline V CDR1 and CDR2: SGHNT, YENEEA. CDR3: CASSPSSGGGETQYF. The CDR3 bases are TGTGCCAGCAGCCCATCTAGCGGGGGTGGAGAGACCCAGTACTTC.

V is TRBV7-9 and J is TRBJ1-6, with D perhaps TRBD1 (5 bases). This CDR3 is built from 14 residues. Trimming stripped 0 bases from V and 10 bases from J, with 10 bases between. Germline CDR1 and CDR2: SEHNR and FQNEAQ (reference sequence). The DNA for the CDR3 is TGTGCCAGCAGCTTAGCGACAGTGGGATCACCCCTCCACTTT. It is translated as CASSLATVGSPLHF.

In this sample, this clone turned up a few times. The chain uses TRBV12-5 and TRBJ1-5, with a weak D call TRBD1 (5 bases). Germline CDR1 LGHNT, CDR2 FRNRAP. Trimming removed 1 base from V and 9 bases from J, with 13 bases in between. This CDR3 spans 14 amino acids. The CDR3 DNA follows: TGTGCTAGTGGTTTGGCCCGACAGCTTCTGCCCCAGCATTTT. It translates to CASGLARQLLPQHF.

This chain joins TRBV18 and TRBJ1-2; 7 nucleotides match TRBD1. The CDR3 spans 14 residues. CDR1 and CDR2 (germline): KGHSH, LQKENI. The V gene end was trimmed by 5 bases and the J gene end by 3 bases; junction bases not matched to a gene: 6. The CDR3 DNA reads TGTGCCAGCTCATTTACAGGGGAGCACTATGGCTACACCTTC. Translating gives CASSFTGEHYGYTF.

This clone was picked up a small number of times. The chain has TRBV7-6 and TRBJ1-4; the match to TRBD1 covers 8 bases. CDR3 length equals 13 residues. V lost 2 bases, J lost 7 bases, and 0 bases stayed unmatched. Germline CDR1 and CDR2: SGHVS and FNYEAQ. This CDR3 is CASSLTGGEKLFF. The CDR3, as DNA: TGTGCCAGCAGCTTAACAGGGGGTGAAAAACTGTTTTTT.

The chain employs TRBV6-5 and TRBJ2-1, with 9 bases lining up with TRBD2. Unmatched junction bases numbered 1, after V lost 0 bases and J lost 4 bases. The CDR3 spans 15 residues. Germline-derived CDR1 and CDR2 are MNHEY and SVGAGI. CDR3 sequence (DNA): TGTGCCAGCAGTTACTCTGCGGGGGGGTACAATGAGCAGTTCTTC. It translates to CASSYSAGGYNEQFF.

The V gene is TRBV7-9, the J gene TRBJ2-7; D might be TRBD2 (6 bases). CDR3 length: 16 amino acids. V lost 6 bases and J 0 bases, leaving 18 bases between the germline ends. Germline values: CDR1 SEHNR, CDR2 FQNEAQ (reference sequence). CDR3 sequence (DNA): TGTGCCAGCAGGAGCTGGGACTCCCGATCCTCCTACGAGCAGTACTTC. As protein: CASRSWDSRSSYEQYF.

V gene TRBV10-2 combines with J gene TRBJ1-2; D is possibly TRBD1 (5 bases). Trimming shortened V by 6 bases and J by 8 bases, and 25 bases separated the two germline ends. The CDR3 runs to 16 residues. The V gene's germline CDR1 is WSHSY and CDR2 SAAADI. CDR3 DNA sequence: TGCGCCAGCAGCGAATTCACGGGACTCCGTTACCAGGGCTACACCTTC. Translated: CASSEFTGLRYQGYTF.

The chain employs TRBV30 and TRBJ2-7, with 8 bases aligning to TRBD1. Germline values: CDR1 GTSNPN, CDR2 SVGIG (reference sequence). V was pared by 3 bases and J by 2 bases, with 12 bases of the junction left unmatched. The length of the CDR3 is 16 residues. CDR3 loop: CAWSRDRTGITYEQYF. CDR3 nucleotides: TGTGCCTGGAGCCGGGATAGGACAGGGATCACCTACGAGCAGTACTTC.

The sample holds one count of this clone. The chain links TRBV5-1 to TRBJ1-4; D possibly corresponds to TRBD1 (5 bases). Trimming shortened V by 3 bases and J by 7 bases, and 13 bases separated the two germline ends. The germline gives CDR1 SGHRS, CDR2 YFSETQ. CDR3 length: 14 residues. The CDR3 here is CASSSGTGGEKLFF. In DNA, the CDR3 is TGCGCCAGCAGCTCGGGAACGGGGGGTGAAAAACTGTTTTTT. The whole variable domain, filled in from reference TRBV5-1 and TRBJ1-4, reads KAGVTQTPRYLIKTRGQQVTLSCSPISGHRSVSWYQQTPGQGLQFLFEYFSETQRNKGNFPGRFSGRQFSNSRSEMNVSTLELGDSALYLCASSSGTGGEKLFFGSGTQLSVL.

This clone was seen a handful of times. The chain has TRBV9 and TRBJ2-7, with 9 bases matching TRBD2. The V and J ends lost 0 bases and 2 bases, in that order; junction bases with no gene match: 3. There are 15 residues in the CDR3. Germline V gives CDR1 SGDLS, CDR2 YYNGEE. The CDR3 DNA reads as TGTGCCAGCAGCGTAGGGGCTAGCGGGGCCTACGAGCAGTACTTC. This sequence encodes CASSVGASGAYEQYF.

This rearrangement joins TRBV6-5 to TRBJ2-7, with D possibly matching TRBD2 (6 bases). The CDR3 runs 16 residues. V dropped 0 bases and J dropped 1 base, with 13 bases sitting between them. Germline V lookup: CDR1 MNHEY, CDR2 SVGAGI. The chain's CDR3 is CASSYSSRDLSYEQYF. The CDR3 DNA reads TGTGCCAGCAGTTACTCGAGCAGGGACTTATCCTACGAGCAGTACTTC.

The chain combines TRBV9 with TRBJ2-3; the match to TRBD2 covers 7 bases. Germline V gene data show CDR1 as SGDLS and CDR2 as YYNGEE. The CDR3 has 16 residues. With 4 bases clipped from V and 4 bases from J, the junction kept 12 bases outside the gene matches. CDR3 amino acids: CASSPRGRGGADTQYF. CDR3 DNA sequence: TGTGCCAGCAGCCCTAGGGGCCGCGGGGGAGCAGATACGCAGTATTTT.

The chain uses TRBV28 and TRBJ2-1, with 7 bases fitting TRBD2. In germline, CDR1 is MDHEN, CDR2 SYDVKM. V lost 5 bases to trimming and J lost 8 bases; unmatched junction nucleotides: 9. This CDR3 region has 14 residues. DNA of the CDR3: TGTGCCAGCAGTGTACTAGCGTTCGGCGATGAGCAGTTCTTC. It specifies CASSVLAFGDEQFF. Full variable domain (outside the CDR3, taken from reference TRBV28 and TRBJ2-1): DVKVTQSSRYLVKRTGEKVFLECVQDMDHENMFWYRQDPGLGLRLIYFSYDVKMKEKGDIPEGYSVSREKKERFSLILESASTNQTSMYLCASSVLAFGDEQFFGPGTRLTVL.

V is TRBV7-2 and J is TRBJ2-1; no reliable D call. V was shortened by 0 bases and J by 4 bases, with 13 bases between the two germline ends. This CDR3 comprises 16 residues. Germline V lookup: CDR1 SGHTA, CDR2 FQGNSA. The CDR3 coding sequence is TGTGCCAGCAGCTTAGCGCTTGGCAGGCCATACAATGAGCAGTTCTTC. Its protein product is CASSLALGRPYNEQFF.

This clone appeared a single time. The V gene is TRBV2, the J gene TRBJ2-1; 11 bases match TRBD2. The CDR3 covers 14 residues. Germline CDR1 SNHLY, CDR2 FYNNEI. CDR3 nucleotide sequence: TGTGCTTCGGCGGCTAGCGGGGGGTACAATGAGCAGTTCTTC. Protein: CASAASGGYNEQFF.

This clone showed up just once. The gene calls are TRBV5-4 and TRBJ2-6; maybe TRBD2 (5 bases). The CDR3 contains 15 residues. The germline CDR1 and CDR2 sequences are SGHNT and YYREEE (reference sequence). V lost 1 base and J lost 1, with 6 bases in between. The DNA for the CDR3 is TGTGCCAGCAGCTTGTCGGGGTCTGGGGCCAACGTCCTGACTTTC. Its translation: CASSLSGSGANVLTF.